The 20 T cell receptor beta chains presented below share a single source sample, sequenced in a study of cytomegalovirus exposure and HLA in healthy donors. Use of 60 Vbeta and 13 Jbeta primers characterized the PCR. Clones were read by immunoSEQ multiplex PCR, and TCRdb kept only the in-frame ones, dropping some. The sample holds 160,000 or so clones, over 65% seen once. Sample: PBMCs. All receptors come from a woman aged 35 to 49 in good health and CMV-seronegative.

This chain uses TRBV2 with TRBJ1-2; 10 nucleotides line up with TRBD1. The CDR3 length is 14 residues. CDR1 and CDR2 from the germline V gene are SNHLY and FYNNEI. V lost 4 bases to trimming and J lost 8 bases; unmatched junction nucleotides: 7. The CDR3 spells CASSVPTGGRGYTF. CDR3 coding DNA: TGTGCCAGCAGTGTACCGACAGGGGGCAGGGGCTACACCTTC.

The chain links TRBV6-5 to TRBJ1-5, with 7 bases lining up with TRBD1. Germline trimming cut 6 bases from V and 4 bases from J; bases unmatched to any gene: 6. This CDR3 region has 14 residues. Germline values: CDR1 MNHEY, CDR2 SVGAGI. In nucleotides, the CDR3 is TGTGCCAGCAGCCAACACAGGGGAAATCAGCCCCAGCATTTT. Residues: CASSQHRGNQPQHF.

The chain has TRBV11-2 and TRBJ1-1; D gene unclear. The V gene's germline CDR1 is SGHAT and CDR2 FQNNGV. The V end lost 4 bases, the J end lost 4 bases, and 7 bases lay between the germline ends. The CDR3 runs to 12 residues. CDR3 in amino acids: CASSSLVTEAFF. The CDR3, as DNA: TGTGCCAGCAGCTCACTTGTCACTGAAGCTTTCTTT.

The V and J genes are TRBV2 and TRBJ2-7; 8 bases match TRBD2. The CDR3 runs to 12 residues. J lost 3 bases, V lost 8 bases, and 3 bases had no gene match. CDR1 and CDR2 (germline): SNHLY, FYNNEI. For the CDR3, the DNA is TGTGCCAGCGGGGCGGGGGGCTACGAGCAGTACTTC. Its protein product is CASGAGGYEQYF.

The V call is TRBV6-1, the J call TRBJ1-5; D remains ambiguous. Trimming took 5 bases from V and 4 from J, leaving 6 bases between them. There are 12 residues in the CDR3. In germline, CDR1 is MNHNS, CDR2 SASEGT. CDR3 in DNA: TGTGCCAGCAGTCGCAGGAATCAGCCCCAGCATTTT. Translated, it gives CASSRRNQPQHF.

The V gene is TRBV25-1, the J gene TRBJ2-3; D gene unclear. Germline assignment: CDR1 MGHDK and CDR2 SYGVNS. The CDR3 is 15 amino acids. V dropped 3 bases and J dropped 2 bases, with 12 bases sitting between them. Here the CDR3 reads CASSDWSENTDTQYF. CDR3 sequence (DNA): TGTGCCAGCAGTGATTGGTCTGAGAACACAGATACGCAGTATTTT.

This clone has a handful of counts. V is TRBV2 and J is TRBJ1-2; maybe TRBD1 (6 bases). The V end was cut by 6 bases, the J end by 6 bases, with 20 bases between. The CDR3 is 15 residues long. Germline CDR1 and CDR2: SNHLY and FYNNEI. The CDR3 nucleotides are TGTGCCAGCAGGAAAACTTCACAGGGAAAAAATGGCTACACCTTC. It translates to CASRKTSQGKNGYTF.

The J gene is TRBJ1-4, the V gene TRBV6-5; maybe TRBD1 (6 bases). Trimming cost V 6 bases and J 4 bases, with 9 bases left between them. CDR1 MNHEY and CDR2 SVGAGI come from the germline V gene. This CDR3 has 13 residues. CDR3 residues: CASRRTDNEKLFF. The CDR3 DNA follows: TGTGCCAGCAGGCGGACAGATAATGAAAAACTGTTTTTT.

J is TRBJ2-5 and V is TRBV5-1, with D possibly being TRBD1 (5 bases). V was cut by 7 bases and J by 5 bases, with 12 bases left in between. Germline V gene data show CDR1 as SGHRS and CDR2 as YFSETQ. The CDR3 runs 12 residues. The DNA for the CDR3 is TGCGCCAGCGGGGCTCGAAGGGAGACCCAGTACTTC. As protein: CASGARRETQYF.

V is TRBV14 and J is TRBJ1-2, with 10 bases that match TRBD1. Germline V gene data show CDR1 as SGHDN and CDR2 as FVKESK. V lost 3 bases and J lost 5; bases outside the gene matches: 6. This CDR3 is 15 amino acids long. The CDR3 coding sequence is TGTGCCAGCAGCCAGGGGGGACAGGGGTTTTATGGCTACACCTTC. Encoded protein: CASSQGGQGFYGYTF.

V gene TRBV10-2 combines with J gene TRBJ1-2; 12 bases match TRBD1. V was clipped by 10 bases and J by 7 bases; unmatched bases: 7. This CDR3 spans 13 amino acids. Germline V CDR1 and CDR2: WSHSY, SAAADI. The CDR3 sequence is CATEGQGAVGYTF. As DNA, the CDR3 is TGCGCCACCGAGGGACAGGGGGCTGTTGGCTACACCTTC.

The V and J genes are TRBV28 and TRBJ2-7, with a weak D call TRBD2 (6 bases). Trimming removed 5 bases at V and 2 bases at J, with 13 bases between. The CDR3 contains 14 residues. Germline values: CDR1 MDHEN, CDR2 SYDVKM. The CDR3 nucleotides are TGTGCCAGCAGTCTACGACTAGTAGCCTACGAGCAGTACTTC. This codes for CASSLRLVAYEQYF.

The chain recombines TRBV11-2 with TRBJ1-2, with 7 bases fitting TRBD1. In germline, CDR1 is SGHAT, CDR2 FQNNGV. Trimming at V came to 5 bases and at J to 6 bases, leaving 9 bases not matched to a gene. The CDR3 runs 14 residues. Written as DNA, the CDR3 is TGTGCCAGCAGCATCACCGGGACAGAACATGGCTACACCTTC. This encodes CASSITGTEHGYTF.

CDR3 protein: CASSARGRASYEQYF. DNA of the CDR3: TGTGCCAGCAGTGCCCGAGGGCGGGCCTCCTACGAGCAGTACTTC. The V and J genes are TRBV28 and TRBJ2-7; the D gene is possibly TRBD2 (5 bases). Germline V gene sequence: CDR1 MDHEN, CDR2 SYDVKM. The germline V and J ends were trimmed by 5 bases and 0 bases, with 14 bases remaining between them. This CDR3 is built from 15 residues.

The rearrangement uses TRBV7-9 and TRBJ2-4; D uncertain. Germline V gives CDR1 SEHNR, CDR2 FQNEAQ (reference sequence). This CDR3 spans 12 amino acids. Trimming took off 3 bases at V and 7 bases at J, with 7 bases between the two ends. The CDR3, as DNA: TGTGCCAGCAGCTTGAACGGGAACATTCAGTACTTC. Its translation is CASSLNGNIQYF.

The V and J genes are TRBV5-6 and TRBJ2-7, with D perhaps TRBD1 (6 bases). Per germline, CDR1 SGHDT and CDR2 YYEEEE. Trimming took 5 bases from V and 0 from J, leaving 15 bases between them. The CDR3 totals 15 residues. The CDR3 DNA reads TGTGCCAGCAGACCGCCGGGACACCTCTCCTACGAGCAGTACTTC. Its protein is CASRPPGHLSYEQYF. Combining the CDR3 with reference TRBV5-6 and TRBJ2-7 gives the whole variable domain DAGVTQSPTHLIKTRGQQVTLRCSPKSGHDTVSWYQQALGQGPQFIFQYYEEEERQRGNFPDRFSGHQFPNYSSELNVNALLLGDSALYLCASRPPGHLSYEQYFGPGTRLTVT.

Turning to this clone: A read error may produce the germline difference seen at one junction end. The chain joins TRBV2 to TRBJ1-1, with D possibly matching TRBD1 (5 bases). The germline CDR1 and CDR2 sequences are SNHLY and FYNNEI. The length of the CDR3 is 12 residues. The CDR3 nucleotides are TGTGCCAGCATTGAAAGGGGATCTGAAGCTTTCTTT. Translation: CASIERGSEAFF. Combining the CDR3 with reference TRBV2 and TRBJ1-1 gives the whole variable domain EPEVTQTPSHQVTQMGQEVILRCVPISNHLYFYWYRQILGQKVEFLVSFYNNEISEKSEIFDDQFSVERPDGSNFTLKIRSTKLEDSAMYFCASIERGSEAFFGQGTRLTVV.

CDR3 region: CASSDSPGYTIYF. The CDR3 coding sequence is TGTGCCAGCAGCGATTCGCCGGGGTACACCATATATTTT. The chain uses TRBV7-9 and TRBJ1-3; no firm D call. Trimming shortened V by 5 bases and J by 8 bases, and 13 bases separated the two germline ends. The CDR3 loop spans 13 amino acids. The germline V gene encodes CDR1 SEHNR and CDR2 FQNEAQ (reference sequence).

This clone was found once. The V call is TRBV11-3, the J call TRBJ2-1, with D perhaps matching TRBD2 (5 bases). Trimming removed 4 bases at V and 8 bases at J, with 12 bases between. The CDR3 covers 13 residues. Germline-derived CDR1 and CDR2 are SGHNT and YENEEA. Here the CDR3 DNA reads TGTGCCAGCAGCTCGGGGTTTGGCGATGAGCAGTTCTTC. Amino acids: CASSSGFGDEQFF.

The chain's CDR3 is CASSLRGQGRSTGELFF. The CDR3 DNA reads TGTGCCAGCAGCTTGAGAGGACAGGGGCGATCCACCGGGGAGCTGTTTTTT. The J gene is TRBJ2-2, the V gene TRBV7-9, with 9 bases lining up with TRBD1. Unmatched junction bases numbered 9, after V lost 3 bases and J lost 4 bases. The germline V gene encodes CDR1 SEHNR and CDR2 FQNEAQ (reference sequence). The CDR3 totals 17 residues.